This TCR beta chain was observed in a study of blood T cell repertoires in COVID-19. Study-wide background: COVID-19 samples collected from the United States, Italy and Spain covered acute and convalescent phases. PBMCs, B-cell-depleted T cells, or T cells were the source of the cDNA or gDNA that made up the material.

CDR3 length: 14 amino acids. The germline V gene has CDR1 KGHSH and CDR2 LQKENI. Trimming shortened V by 6 bases and J by 0 bases, and 11 bases separated the two germline ends. In the original analysis: For nucleated cells, counts were estimated from reference gene primer amplification. Libraries were prepared by immunoSEQ multiplex PCR; TCRdb keeps only in-frame clonotypes and omits some of them. The V and J calls and clone size were taken over from that table, and D and trimming were inferred from the DNA. The repertoire holds 160,000 or so clones, with more than 80% as singletons. The clonotype was recovered from a human donor in a cohort sampled during active COVID-19. The chain employs TRBV18 and TRBJ1-1, with TRBD1 as a possible D gene (5 bases). The sample consisted of peripheral blood. This CDR3 reads CASSPDSLNTEAFF. The CDR3 DNA reads TGTGCCAGCTCGCCCGACAGCCTGAACACTGAAGCTTTCTTT.